This is a list of T cell receptor beta chains from one sample in a study of blood T cell repertoires in COVID-19. Data came from immunoSEQ multiplex PCR; TCRdb stores just in-frame clones and leaves some out. The sample includes some 350,000 clones, around 87% of them seen just once. Sequencing was performed on PBMCs or T cells enriched from blood (not recorded which). The receptors shown here come from a young woman who had recovered from COVID-19. CDR3s include the opening cysteine and the closing phenylalanine or tryptophan. The D gene is left open where the match is weak. The size field is filled for only some rows; it gives once, few, many or a size class.

V: TRBV4-2; D: NA; J: TRBJ2-7; size: NA; length: 13; DNA: TGTGCCAGCAGCCCTATGCCCACCTACGAGCAGTACTTC; CDR3: CASSPMPTYEQYF
V: TRBV6-5; D: NA; J: TRBJ1-5; size: NA; length: 15; DNA: TGTGCCAGCAGTTACCGGGGTTATAGCAATCAGCCCCAGCATTTT; CDR3: CASSYRGYSNQPQHF
V: TRBV11-3; D: NA; J: TRBJ2-2; size: few; length: 14; DNA: TGTGCCAGCAGCCCGGTCCACCCCACCGGGGAGCTGTTTTTT; CDR3: CASSPVHPTGELFF
V: TRBV11-2; D: TRBD2; J: TRBJ2-7; size: once; length: 15; DNA: TGTGCCAGCAGCTTAGTAATAGCGGGAGCATACGAGCAGTACTTC; CDR3: CASSLVIAGAYEQYF
V: TRBV2; D: NA; J: TRBJ1-3; size: NA; length: 13; DNA: TGTGCCAGCAGTGAACAGTCTTGGAACACCATATATTTT; CDR3: CASSEQSWNTIYF
V: TRBV25-1; D: NA; J: TRBJ1-4; size: NA; length: 15; DNA: TGTGCCAGCAGTGAACCCCCGGGGAGGGATGAAAAACTGTTTTTT; CDR3: CASSEPPGRDEKLFF
V: TRBV7-7; D: NA; J: TRBJ1-5; size: NA; length: 18; DNA: TGTGCTAGCAGCTCACCTTTTGGGGGGGGCGCGAGCAATCAGCCCCAGCATTTT; CDR3: CASSSPFGGGASNQPQHF
V: TRBV9; D: TRBD1; J: TRBJ1-3; size: NA; length: 21; DNA: TGTGCCAGCAGCACCCAAATGGGGACAGGGGGGTTTCCAAGGCTTGGAAACACCATATATTTT; CDR3: CASSTQMGTGGFPRLGNTIYF
V: TRBV3-1/TRBV3-2; D: TRBD2; J: TRBJ2-2; size: NA; length: 19; DNA: TGTGCCAGCAGCCAAAGGCCCGGACTAGCGGGGGCTTTCACCGGGGAGCTGTTTTTT; CDR3: CASSQRPGLAGAFTGELFF
V: TRBV7-9; D: TRBD2; J: TRBJ2-5; size: NA; length: 15; DNA: TGTGCCAGCAGCGGGCGCGGGGGGACCCAAGAGACCCAGTACTTC; CDR3: CASSGRGGTQETQYF
V: TRBV5-1; D: NA; J: TRBJ1-1; size: NA; length: 17; DNA: TGCGCCAGCAGTTCCACCCCCCCGGGGAATCCGAACACTGAAGCTTTCTTT; CDR3: CASSSTPPGNPNTEAFF
V: TRBV19; D: TRBD1; J: TRBJ1-5; size: NA; length: 17; DNA: TGTGCCAGTAGCCCCGGGACAGGGGGCGACAGCAATCAGCCCCAGCATTTT; CDR3: CASSPGTGGDSNQPQHF
V: TRBV7-2; D: NA; J: TRBJ2-7; size: NA; length: 14; DNA: TGTGCCAGCAGCTTAGTACAGGGCGGTTACGAGCAGTACTTC; CDR3: CASSLVQGGYEQYF
V: TRBV25-1; D: TRBD1; J: TRBJ1-3; size: NA; length: 14; DNA: TGTGCCAGCAGTGGACAGGGTTACGGAAACACCATATATTTT; CDR3: CASSGQGYGNTIYF
V: TRBV5-6; D: TRBD1; J: TRBJ1-3; size: NA; length: 15; DNA: TGTGCCAGCAGCCTCGACAGGGGGTCTGGAAACACCATATATTTT; CDR3: CASSLDRGSGNTIYF
V: TRBV6-5; D: NA; J: TRBJ2-6; size: NA; length: 15; DNA: TGTGCCAGCAGTTACTGGAGCTCTGGGGCCAACGTCCTGACTTTC; CDR3: CASSYWSSGANVLTF
V: TRBV6-5; D: NA; J: TRBJ1-6; size: NA; length: 16; DNA: TGTGCCAGCAGTTACCTAATCCGGGGGTCAAATTCACCCCTCCACTTT; CDR3: CASSYLIRGSNSPLHF
V: TRBV5-8; D: NA; J: TRBJ2-7; size: once; length: 15; DNA: TGTGCCAGCAGCTTGGCAGAGGTCTCCCACTACGAGCAGTACTTC; CDR3: CASSLAEVSHYEQYF
V: TRBV5-1; D: NA; J: TRBJ2-7; size: NA; length: 14; DNA: TGCGCCAGCAGCTTGTCGGGCGGGGACTACGAGCAGTACTTC; CDR3: CASSLSGGDYEQYF
V: TRBV10-3; D: TRBD1; J: TRBJ1-1; size: NA; length: 16; DNA: TGTGCCATCAGGGGCCGGGACAGCGACCTGAACACTGAAGCTTTCTTT; CDR3: CAIRGRDSDLNTEAFF
V: TRBV28; D: NA; J: TRBJ1-1; size: NA; length: 12; DNA: TGTGCCAGCAGTCTAATGAACACTGAAGCTTTCTTT; CDR3: CASSLMNTEAFF
V: TRBV5-1; D: NA; J: TRBJ1-1; size: NA; length: 14; DNA: TGCGCCAGCAGTAGGACGGAGGGATCGGGTGAAGCTTTCTTT; CDR3: CASSRTEGSGEAFF
V: TRBV7-2; D: TRBD1; J: TRBJ1-4; size: NA; length: 15; DNA: TGTGCCAGCAGCCCGGACAGGGGACAGGATGAAAAACTGTTTTTT; CDR3: CASSPDRGQDEKLFF
V: TRBV2; D: NA; J: TRBJ2-2; size: once; length: 13; DNA: TGTGCCAGCAGCCTCGGTGGAGTCGGGGAGCTGTTTTTT; CDR3: CASSLGGVGELFF
V: TRBV5-1; D: NA; J: TRBJ2-1; size: NA; length: 14; DNA: TGCGCCAGCAGCTCACAGACCGCAGGGGCAGGGCAGTTCTTC; CDR3: CASSSQTAGAGQFF
V: TRBV5-5; D: NA; J: TRBJ2-1; size: NA; length: 16; DNA: TGTGCCAGCAGCTTGGCCCAGCAAGCAGGCAGGGATGAGCAGTTCTTC; CDR3: CASSLAQQAGRDEQFF
V: TRBV19; D: TRBD1; J: TRBJ1-2; size: NA; length: 17; DNA: TGTGCCAGTAGTATCTATGCCGGGACAGGGCTAGAGGACGGCTACACCTTC; CDR3: CASSIYAGTGLEDGYTF
V: TRBV5-1; D: NA; J: TRBJ1-2; size: NA; length: 16; DNA: TGCGCCAGCAGCTTGGGGCCCGGAGGGGCATCCTATGGCTACACCTTC; CDR3: CASSLGPGGASYGYTF
V: TRBV5-8; D: TRBD1; J: TRBJ1-1; size: NA; length: 13; DNA: TGTGCCAGCAGCCACGGGGGACAGGGAATGGCATTCTTT; CDR3: CASSHGGQGMAFF
V: TRBV28; D: NA; J: TRBJ2-7; size: NA; length: 12; DNA: TGTGCCAGCACCCAGGGGGGTTACGAGCAGTACTTC; CDR3: CASTQGGYEQYF
V: TRBV5-1; D: TRBD1; J: TRBJ2-2; size: once; length: 15; DNA: TGCGCCAGCAGTTCGACAGGGGGAAACACCGGGGAGCTGTTTTTT; CDR3: CASSSTGGNTGELFF
V: TRBV7-8; D: TRBD2; J: TRBJ2-5; size: NA; length: 15; DNA: TGTGCCAGCAGCTTATTAGCGGGGGTTGGGGAGACCCAGTACTTC; CDR3: CASSLLAGVGETQYF
V: TRBV4-3; D: TRBD2; J: TRBJ2-5; size: once; length: 16; DNA: TGCGCCAGCAGCCAAGAAGTAGCGGGGGGCCCAGAGACCCAGTACTTC; CDR3: CASSQEVAGGPETQYF
V: TRBV19; D: NA; J: TRBJ1-1; size: NA; length: 14; DNA: TGTGCCAGTAGAGCGCCGGGGGTAGGCACTGAAGCTTTCTTT; CDR3: CASRAPGVGTEAFF
V: TRBV24-1; D: NA; J: TRBJ2-3; size: NA; length: 13; DNA: TGTGCCACCAGTGATGCGGGGTCAGATACGCAGTATTTT; CDR3: CATSDAGSDTQYF
V: TRBV6-5; D: NA; J: TRBJ1-2; size: NA; length: 14; DNA: TGTGCCAGCAGTCCAGACAGCTGGAACTATGGCTACACCTTC; CDR3: CASSPDSWNYGYTF
V: TRBV29-1; D: NA; J: TRBJ2-7; size: NA; length: 12; DNA: TGCAGCGTTGAGACTTCAGGGTTCGAGCAGTACTTC; CDR3: CSVETSGFEQYF
V: TRBV9; D: NA; J: TRBJ2-1; size: NA; length: 13; DNA: TGTGCCAGCAGCGTAGTGGGGGCTGGTGAGCAGTTCTTC; CDR3: CASSVVGAGEQFF
V: TRBV19; D: NA; J: TRBJ2-2; size: NA; length: 15; DNA: TGTGCCAGTAGTATAGGGAGCAGATACGCCGGGGAGCTGTTTTTT; CDR3: CASSIGSRYAGELFF
V: TRBV11-2; D: NA; J: TRBJ2-7; size: NA; length: 14; DNA: TGTGCCAGCAGCTTATACAGGAGCTCCTACGAGCAGTACTTC; CDR3: CASSLYRSSYEQYF
V: TRBV30; D: TRBD1; J: TRBJ2-5; size: NA; length: 13; DNA: TGTGCCTGGAGCGGACAGGGGGGAGAGACCCAGTACTTC; CDR3: CAWSGQGGETQYF
V: TRBV18; D: NA; J: TRBJ1-3; size: NA; length: 18; DNA: TGTGCCAGCTCACCACCAACAGAAAAGGACAGTTCTGGAAACACCATATATTTT; CDR3: CASSPPTEKDSSGNTIYF
V: TRBV10-3; D: TRBD2; J: TRBJ2-3; size: once; length: 16; DNA: TGTGCCATCAGTGTCCAAGCGGGGGGGCTCACAGATACGCAGTATTTT; CDR3: CAISVQAGGLTDTQYF
V: TRBV12-3/TRBV12-4; D: TRBD1; J: TRBJ1-1; size: NA; length: 13; DNA: TGTGCCAGTAGGACAGGGACGAACACTGAAGCTTTCTTT; CDR3: CASRTGTNTEAFF
V: TRBV2; D: NA; J: TRBJ2-7; size: NA; length: 14; DNA: TGTGCCAGCACTGTGAGGGCACAGTCCTACGAGCAGTACTTC; CDR3: CASTVRAQSYEQYF
V: TRBV6-5; D: NA; J: TRBJ1-2; size: NA; length: 13; DNA: TGTGCCAGCAGTTATCGGGATACGTATGGCTACACCTTC; CDR3: CASSYRDTYGYTF
V: TRBV12-3/TRBV12-4; D: NA; J: TRBJ2-7; size: NA; length: 13; DNA: TGTGCCAGCAGCCAAGCGGGCTTCTACGAGCAGTACTTC; CDR3: CASSQAGFYEQYF
V: TRBV6-2/TRBV6-3; D: NA; J: TRBJ2-1; size: NA; length: 11; DNA: TGTGCCAGCAGCCCTTATCATGAGCAGTTCTTC; CDR3: CASSPYHEQFF
V: TRBV28; D: NA; J: TRBJ2-1; size: NA; length: 14; DNA: TGTGCCAGCAGTTTAACAGGGCCAACCCGAGAGCAGTTCTTC; CDR3: CASSLTGPTREQFF